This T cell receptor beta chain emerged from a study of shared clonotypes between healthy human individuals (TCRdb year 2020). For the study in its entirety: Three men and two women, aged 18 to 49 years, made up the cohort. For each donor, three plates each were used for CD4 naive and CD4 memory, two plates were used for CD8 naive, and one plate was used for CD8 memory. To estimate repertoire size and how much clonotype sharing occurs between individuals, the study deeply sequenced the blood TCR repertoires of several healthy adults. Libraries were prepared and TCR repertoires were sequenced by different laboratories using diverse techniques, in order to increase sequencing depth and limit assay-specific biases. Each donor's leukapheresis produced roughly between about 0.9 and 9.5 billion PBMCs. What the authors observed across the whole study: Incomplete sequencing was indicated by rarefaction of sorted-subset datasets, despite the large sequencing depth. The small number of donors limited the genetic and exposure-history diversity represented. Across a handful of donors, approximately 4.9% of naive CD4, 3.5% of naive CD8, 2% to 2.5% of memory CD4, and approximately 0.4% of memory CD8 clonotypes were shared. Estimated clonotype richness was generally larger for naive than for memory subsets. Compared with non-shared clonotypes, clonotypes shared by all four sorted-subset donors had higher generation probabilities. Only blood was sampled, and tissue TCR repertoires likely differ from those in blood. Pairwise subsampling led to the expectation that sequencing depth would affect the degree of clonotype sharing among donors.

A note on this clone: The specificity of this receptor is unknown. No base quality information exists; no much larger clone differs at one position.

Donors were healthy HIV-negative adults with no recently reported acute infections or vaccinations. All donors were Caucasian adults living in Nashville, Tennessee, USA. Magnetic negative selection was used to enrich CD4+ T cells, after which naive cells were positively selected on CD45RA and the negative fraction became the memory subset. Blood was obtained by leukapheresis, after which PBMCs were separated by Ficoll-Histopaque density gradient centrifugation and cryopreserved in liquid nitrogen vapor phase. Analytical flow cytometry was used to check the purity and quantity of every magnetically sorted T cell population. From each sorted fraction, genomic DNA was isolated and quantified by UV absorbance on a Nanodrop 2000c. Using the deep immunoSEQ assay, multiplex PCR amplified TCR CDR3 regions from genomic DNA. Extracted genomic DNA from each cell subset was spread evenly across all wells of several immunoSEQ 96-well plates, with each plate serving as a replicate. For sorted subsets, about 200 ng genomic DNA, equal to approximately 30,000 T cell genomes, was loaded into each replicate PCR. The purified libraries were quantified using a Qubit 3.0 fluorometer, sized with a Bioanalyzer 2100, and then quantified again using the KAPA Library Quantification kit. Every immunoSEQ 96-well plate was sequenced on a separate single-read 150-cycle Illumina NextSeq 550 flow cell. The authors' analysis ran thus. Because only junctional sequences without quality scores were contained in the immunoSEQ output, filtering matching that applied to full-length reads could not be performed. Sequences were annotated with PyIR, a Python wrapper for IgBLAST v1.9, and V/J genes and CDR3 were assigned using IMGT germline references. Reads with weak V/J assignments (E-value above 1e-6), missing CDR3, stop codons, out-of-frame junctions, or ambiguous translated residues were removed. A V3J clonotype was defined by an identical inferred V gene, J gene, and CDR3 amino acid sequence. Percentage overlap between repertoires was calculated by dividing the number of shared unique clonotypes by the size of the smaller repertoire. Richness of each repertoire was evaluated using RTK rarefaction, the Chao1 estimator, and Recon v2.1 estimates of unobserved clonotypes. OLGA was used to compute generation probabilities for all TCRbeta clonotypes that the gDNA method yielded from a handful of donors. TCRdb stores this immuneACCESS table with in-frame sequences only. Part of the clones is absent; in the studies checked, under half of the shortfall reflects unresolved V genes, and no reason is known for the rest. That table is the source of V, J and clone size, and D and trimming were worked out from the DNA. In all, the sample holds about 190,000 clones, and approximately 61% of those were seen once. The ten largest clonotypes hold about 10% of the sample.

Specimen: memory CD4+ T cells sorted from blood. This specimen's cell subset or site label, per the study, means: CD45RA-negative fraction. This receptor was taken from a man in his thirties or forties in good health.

Here is the DNA: TGTGCCAGCAGCCGGGACAGGACTCTGGACGAGCAGTACTTC. Translated, this gives CASSRDRTLDEQYF. The chain is made from TRBV7-8 and TRBJ2-7, with 8 bases in between that match TRBD1. The CDR3 runs 14 residues from the cysteine to the phenylalanine. Of the read, only the CDR3 DNA is kept; its 42 bases are in frame from base 1. V trim: 5 bases; J trim: 5 bases; unmatched bases: 8. The germline V gene specifies SGHVS as CDR1 and FQNEAQ as CDR2.